These T cell receptor beta chains were read from a single sample in a study of blood T cell repertoires in COVID-19. Clones were sequenced by immunoSEQ multiplex PCR, and TCRdb holds only the in-frame ones, with some missing. This table holds some 100,000 clones, less than 90% found once. Sequenced sample: peripheral blood. The receptors come from a man in his thirties or forties in a cohort sampled during active COVID-19. CDR3s include the opening cysteine and the closing phenylalanine or tryptophan. D genes are given only for firm matches. Clone size is not always given. Where it is, it says once, few, many or a class for expanded clones.

j_call: TRBJ2-7
d_call: NA
v_call: TRBV5-6
clone_size: NA
cdr3_aa: CASSFSVAEQYF
cdr3_nt: TGTGCCAGCAGCTTTTCTGTAGCAGAGCAGTACTTC

j_call: TRBJ2-7
d_call: TRBD1
v_call: TRBV5-1
clone_size: NA
cdr3_aa: CASSLETGATYEQYF
cdr3_nt: TGCGCCAGCAGCTTGGAGACAGGGGCGACCTACGAGCAGTACTTC

j_call: TRBJ2-2
d_call: NA
v_call: TRBV2
clone_size: NA
cdr3_aa: CASSWSGKNTGELFF
cdr3_nt: TGTGCCAGCAGTTGGTCGGGGAAAAACACCGGGGAGCTGTTTTTT

j_call: TRBJ1-2
d_call: NA
v_call: TRBV6-1
clone_size: NA
cdr3_aa: CASSEGLRTAFYGYTF
cdr3_nt: TGTGCCAGCAGTGAAGGCCTTAGGACAGCCTTCTATGGCTACACCTTC

j_call: TRBJ1-5
d_call: TRBD1
v_call: TRBV6-2/TRBV6-3
clone_size: NA
cdr3_aa: CASSPRGQGDQPQHF
cdr3_nt: TGTGCCAGCAGTCCCAGGGGGCAGGGAGATCAGCCCCAGCATTTT

j_call: TRBJ1-1
d_call: NA
v_call: TRBV2
clone_size: NA
cdr3_aa: CASRLVINTEAFF
cdr3_nt: TGTGCCAGCAGGCTAGTAATTAACACTGAAGCTTTCTTT

j_call: TRBJ1-3
d_call: NA
v_call: TRBV30
clone_size: few
cdr3_aa: CAWGRGTGNTIYF
cdr3_nt: TGTGCCTGGGGAAGGGGGACTGGAAACACCATATATTTT

j_call: TRBJ2-3
d_call: TRBD2
v_call: TRBV4-1
clone_size: NA
cdr3_aa: CASSPRLAGSTDTQYF
cdr3_nt: TGCGCCAGCAGCCCCCGACTAGCGGGGAGCACAGATACGCAGTATTTT

j_call: TRBJ2-3
d_call: NA
v_call: TRBV7-8
clone_size: NA
cdr3_aa: CASSLWGVLPTDTQYF
cdr3_nt: TGTGCCAGCAGCTTATGGGGGGTCCTCCCCACAGATACGCAGTATTTT

j_call: TRBJ2-2
d_call: NA
v_call: TRBV5-1
clone_size: NA
cdr3_aa: CASSPLPFGESTGELFF
cdr3_nt: TGCGCCAGCAGCCCCCTGCCTTTCGGGGAGAGCACCGGGGAGCTGTTTTTT